The 24 T cell receptor beta chains below all came from one sample that was sequenced in a study of blood T cells in healthy people across ages (dated by TCRdb to 2014 to 2015). Library method: 5' RACE. TCRdb names Illumina HiSeq 2500 as the instrument used. The second PCR ran for roughly 6 to 11 cycles and used a J-beta primer mix along with a sample-barcoded 5' primer. TCRdb handled the public reads itself, with Q25 trimming in fastp and clone calling in MiXCR, and kept productive beta chains. One record per CDR3 amino acid sequence lists the most common genes and DNA. For this sample the table gives hundreds of thousands of distinct CDR3 sequences, of which approximately 21% were detected only once. Of the sample, 3.5% to 4% is held by the ten largest clones. Sequenced input: blood. These receptors all stem from a man in his 70s in good health.

This clonotype was picked up a small number of times. The chain couples TRBV11-2 to TRBJ2-7; 10 positions match TRBD2. V was pared by 5 bases and J by 5 bases, with 18 bases of the junction left unmatched. This CDR3 spans 18 amino acids. From germline, CDR1 is SGHAT and CDR2 FQNNGV. The CDR3 is CASSVRGAGGDKGDEQYF. The DNA of the CDR3 is TGTGCCAGCAGCGTCAGGGGAGCGGGAGGGGACAAGGGGGACGAGCAGTACTTC.

The gene calls are TRBV27 and TRBJ2-7; D possibly uses TRBD1 or TRBD2 (6 bases each). Germline CDR1 MNHEY, CDR2 SMNVEV (reference sequence). This CDR3 is built from 17 residues. The V end lost 0 bases, the J end lost 0 bases, and 15 bases lay between the germline ends. The CDR3 loop reads CASSLSGEDSSSYEQYF. CDR3 nucleotides: TGTGCCAGCAGTTTATCCGGGGAGGACAGTAGCTCCTACGAGCAGTACTTC.

This clonotype came up a few times. The junction and the germline gene differ at one end; a read error may be behind it. V is TRBV15 and J is TRBJ2-5; weak D call: TRBD2 (6 bases). There are 12 residues in the CDR3. Looked up from germline, CDR1 is LNHNV and CDR2 is YYDKDF (reference sequence). The DNA for the CDR3 is TGTGCCACCAGCAGAGAACGGGAGACCCCGTTCTTC. This sequence encodes CATSRERETPFF. Combining the CDR3 with reference TRBV15 and TRBJ2-5 gives the whole variable domain DAMVIQNPRYQVTQFGKPVTLSCSQTLNHNVMYWYQQKSSQAPKLLFHYYDKDFNNEADTPDNFQSRRPNTSFCFLDIRSPGLGDTAMYLCATSRERETPFFGPGTRLLVL.

This chain links TRBV6-5 with TRBJ2-5, with TRBD1 identical over 11 bases. The CDR3 is made up of 15 amino acids. V trimming: 6 bases; J trimming: 4 bases; junction bases outside the gene matches: 7. Germline values: CDR1 MNHEY, CDR2 SVGAGI. CDR3 nucleotides: TGTGCCAGCAGCCGCCCGGGACAGGGGGGAGAGACCCAGTACTTC. Translation gives CASSRPGQGGETQYF.

The J gene is TRBJ2-5, the V gene TRBV20-1, with D possibly TRBD2 on 6 matching bases. The CDR3 is 14 residues long. V lost 0 bases and J 1 base, leaving 9 bases between the germline ends. CDR1 is DFQATT, CDR2 SNEGSKA, per germline (reference sequence). DNA of the CDR3: TGCAGTGCTAGAGACGGGAGCGGCCAAGAGACCCAGTACTTC. As protein: CSARDGSGQETQYF.

This rearrangement joins TRBV29-1 to TRBJ1-1; 7 positions match TRBD1. There are 13 residues in the CDR3. CDR1 and CDR2 (germline): SQVTM, ANQGSEA. Germline trimming cut 8 bases from V and 2 bases from J; bases unmatched to any gene: 8. The CDR3 DNA sequence: TGCAGCACGACAGGGAAGGATAACACTGAAGCTTTCTTT. Translating it yields CSTTGKDNTEAFF.

This rearrangement joins TRBV20-1 to TRBJ2-5; the match to TRBD2 covers 10 bases. The last part of the DNA fits TRBJ2-1 better; the J call may be wrong. The CDR3 runs to 14 residues. The V gene's germline CDR1 is DFQATT and CDR2 SNEGSKA (reference sequence). The CDR3 protein is CSASFLAGAEEQFF. The CDR3 DNA follows: TGCAGTGCTAGCTTTCTAGCGGGGGCGGAGGAGCAGTTCTTC.

This clonotype was observed many times. The chain recombines TRBV20-1 with TRBJ2-3; 7 bases match TRBD2. The germline V gene has CDR1 DFQATT and CDR2 SNEGSKA (reference sequence). With 7 bases clipped from V and 2 bases from J, the junction kept 6 bases outside the gene matches. The CDR3 is 13 amino acids. The CDR3 loop is CSVASGYTDTQYF. The CDR3 DNA follows: TGCAGTGTCGCTAGCGGATACACAGATACGCAGTATTTT.

V gene TRBV7-9 combines with J gene TRBJ2-7, with TRBD1 as a possible D gene (6 bases). The germline V gene encodes CDR1 SEHNR and CDR2 FQNEAQ (reference sequence). V was cut by 8 bases and J by 3 bases, with 23 bases left in between. CDR3 length: 16 amino acids. The CDR3: CASGKTGSTVDYEQYF. The CDR3 nucleotides are TGTGCCAGCGGCAAAACAGGGTCGACGGTTGACTACGAGCAGTACTTC.

The V call is TRBV21-1, the J call TRBJ2-1; the listed D gene, TRBD2, was not tested against the DNA. TRBV21-1 is deemed a pseudogene. This CDR3 region has 17 residues. CDR3 bases: TGTGCCAGCAGCACCCCGGAGGTAGCGGGAGGGCTTAATGAGCAGTTCTTC. Translated, it gives CASSTPEVAGGLNEQFF.

The table lists this clonotype with a few counts. This may arise from a read error, as a much more abundant clone is one base away. V gene TRBV7-3 combines with J gene TRBJ1-1, with D unresolved. Per germline, CDR1 SGHTA and CDR2 FQGTGA. The CDR3 runs to 13 residues. This CDR3 reads CAGSLIMGTEAFF. DNA of the CDR3: TGTGCCGGCAGCTTAATAATGGGAACTGAAGCTTTCTTT.

The chain carries TRBV3-1 and TRBJ2-3; TRBD2 aligns across 7 bases. In germline, CDR1 is LGHDT, CDR2 YNNKEL (reference sequence). The CDR3 has 12 residues. V trimming: 6 bases; J trimming: 5 bases; junction bases outside the gene matches: 2. CDR3 region: CASRGEGDTQYF. Here the CDR3 DNA reads TGTGCCAGCAGGGGGGAGGGAGATACGCAGTATTTT.

The chain employs TRBV7-2 and TRBJ2-5; TRBD2 agrees at 14 bases. Per the germline V gene, CDR1 is SGHTA and CDR2 is FQGNSA. This CDR3 region has 18 residues. V was clipped by 4 bases and J by 2 bases; unmatched bases: 9. DNA for the CDR3: TGTGCCAGCAGCTCGGGACTAGCGGGAGTGGGGTGGCAAGAGACCCAGTACTTC. Protein sequence: CASSSGLAGVGWQETQYF.

The chain has TRBV6-6 and TRBJ2-5, with 7 positions matching TRBD2. Per germline, CDR1 MNHNY and CDR2 SVGAGI (reference sequence). The V gene end was trimmed by 6 bases and the J gene end by 4 bases; junction bases not matched to a gene: 8. This CDR3 comprises 14 residues. CDR3 sequence reads: CASSPNGGVETQYF. DNA for the CDR3: TGTGCCAGCAGCCCTAATGGGGGGGTAGAGACCCAGTACTTC.

This clonotype has ten or more counts. The V call is TRBV7-9, the J call TRBJ2-5; D not certain. This CDR3 spans 17 amino acids. The germline CDR1 and CDR2 sequences are SEHNR and FQNEAQ (reference sequence). The V and J ends lost 0 bases and 2 bases respectively, with 16 bases between them. CDR3 in DNA: TGTGCCAGCAGCTTAGCGGTTGGCGAGATATTTCAAGAGACCCAGTACTTC. Its protein product is CASSLAVGEIFQETQYF.

This clonotype showed up many times. The gene calls are TRBV29-1 and TRBJ2-1; 9 nucleotides align to TRBD2. V was clipped by 5 bases and J by 6 bases; unmatched bases: 11. CDR1 is SQVTM, CDR2 ANQGSEA, per germline. CDR3 length: 15 amino acids. The CDR3 spells CSVLHRREGRNEQFF. CDR3 bases: TGCAGCGTTCTGCACAGGCGGGAGGGCCGCAATGAGCAGTTCTTC.

The rearrangement links TRBV7-9 to TRBJ2-2; D uncertain. Looked up from germline, CDR1 is SEHNR and CDR2 is FQNEAQ (reference sequence). V gave up 0 bases and J gave up 7 bases, with 12 bases separating them. The CDR3 runs to 15 residues. The CDR3 spells CASSLAFQMGGELFF. The CDR3 DNA follows: TGTGCCAGCAGCTTAGCATTCCAAATGGGCGGGGAGCTGTTTTTT. Complete variable domain (other parts from reference TRBV7-9 and TRBJ2-2): DTGVSQNPRHKITKRGQNVTFRCDPISEHNRLYWYRQTLGQGPEFLTYFQNEAQLEKSRLLSDRFSAERPKGSFSTLEIQRTEQGDSAMYLCASSLAFQMGGELFFGEGSRLTVL.

The table lists this clonotype with many counts. This rearrangement joins TRBV4-1 to TRBJ2-5; TRBD2 aligns across 9 bases. The CDR3 covers 18 residues. Germline CDR1 is MGHRA and CDR2 is YSYEKL. Trimming removed 0 bases from V and 5 bases from J; junction bases left unmatched: 13. The CDR3 region is CASSQDSEAGGPLETQYF. The CDR3 DNA is TGCGCCAGCAGCCAAGATTCAGAGGCGGGAGGGCCATTGGAGACCCAGTACTTC.

In this sample, this clonotype turned up a few times. In DNA form, the CDR3 reads TGTGCCAGCAGCCAAGGTGGTTTGGGGCTCTCGTCTGGAAACACCATATATTTT. It yields the protein CASSQGGLGLSSGNTIYF. This chain uses TRBV3-1 with TRBJ1-3; a possible D gene is TRBD1 (5 bases). In germline, CDR1 is LGHDT, CDR2 YNNKEL (reference sequence). Trimming took off 1 base at V and 1 base at J, with 17 bases between the two ends. The CDR3 has 18 residues.

V and J are TRBV15 and TRBJ2-6; a possible D gene is TRBD1 (6 bases). Per germline, CDR1 LNHNV and CDR2 YYDKDF (reference sequence). The CDR3 length is 17 residues. V was clipped by 3 bases and J by 0 bases, with 12 bases between them. CDR3 sequence reads: CATSSGTLSSGANVLTF. CDR3 in DNA: TGTGCCACCAGCAGTGGGACATTGAGCTCTGGGGCCAACGTCCTGACTTTC.

CDR3 nucleotides: TGCGCCAGCAGCTTGGGAGGGGATTACAATCAGCCCCAGCATTTT. It specifies CASSLGGDYNQPQHF. The chain has TRBV5-1 and TRBJ1-5, with D possibly being TRBD1 (5 bases). CDR3 size: 15 residues. Trimming pared 0 bases from V and 3 bases from J, leaving 10 bases between. CDR1 is SGHRS and CDR2 is YFSETQ in the germline V gene.

The chain links TRBV7-9 to TRBJ1-4; TRBD1 agrees at 7 bases. The CDR3 runs 15 residues. Germline CDR1 is SEHNR and CDR2 is FQNEAQ (reference sequence). V trimming: 5 bases; J trimming: 8 bases; junction bases outside the gene matches: 11. The CDR3: CASSDGQARGEKLFF. DNA for the CDR3: TGTGCCAGCAGCGACGGACAGGCGCGGGGCGAAAAACTGTTTTTT.

CDR3: CSADRDTGELFF. For the CDR3, the DNA is TGCAGCGCAGACAGGGACACCGGGGAGCTGTTTTTT. The chain combines TRBV29-1 with TRBJ2-2, with 7 bases fitting TRBD1. Trimming cost V 7 bases and J 3 bases; bases outside gene matches: 2. The CDR3 is 12 amino acids. Looked up from germline, CDR1 is SQVTM and CDR2 is ANQGSEA.

This clonotype was recorded many times. V gene TRBV29-1 combines with J gene TRBJ2-5; 9 bases agree with TRBD2. V trimming: 4 bases; J trimming: 5 bases; junction bases outside the gene matches: 5. The length of the CDR3 is 13 residues. The germline gives CDR1 SQVTM, CDR2 ANQGSEA. CDR3: CSVGGLALETQYF. For the CDR3, the DNA is TGCAGCGTTGGGGGACTAGCTTTGGAGACCCAGTACTTC. The variable domain in full, completed from reference TRBV29-1 and TRBJ2-5, reads SAVISQKPSRDICQRGTSLTIQCQVDSQVTMMFWYRQQPGQSLTLIATANQGSEATYESGFVIDKFPISRPNLTFSTLTVSNMSPEDSSIYLCSVGGLALETQYFGPGTRLLVL.